This T cell receptor beta chain came from a study of T cell repertoires in ileal Crohn's disease. The germline V and J ends were trimmed by 1 base and 3 bases, with 7 bases remaining between them. The CDR3 has 13 residues. Germline CDR1 SGHVS, CDR2 FQNEAQ. Measured with immunoSEQ multiplex PCR; TCRdb has only the in-frame clones, and not every one. The table lists 7,000 to 8,500 clones, roughly four fifths of them singletons. The sample was ileal tissue. This clonotype originated in an adult with Crohn's disease. The chain recombines TRBV7-8 with TRBJ2-7; D is ambiguous. The CDR3, as DNA: TGTGCCAGCAGCTTAGTAGAGAGCTACGAGCAGTACTTC. Protein: CASSLVESYEQYF.